This record covers a single TCR beta chain. The antigen is not known. The data are from a study of T cells after yellow fever vaccination. Study results and caveats: Detected again after the booster were most primary-vaccination clones, at 95% to 98% CD4 and approximately 90% CD8. A secondary response was less intense yet reached its peak sooner, at day 5 versus 15.

TCRdb reprocessed the 5' RACE reads with MiXCR, giving one entry per CDR3 protein. Here the sample spans nearly 300,000 distinct CDR3 sequences, 8.7% being singletons. The CDR3 consists of 17 residues. The germline V gene has CDR1 LNHDA and CDR2 SQIVND (reference sequence). V was clipped by 4 bases and J by 0 bases, with 16 bases between them. The TCR comes from a man aged 18 to 30 who received the YFV17D yellow fever vaccine. The specimen was CD4+ T cells sorted from PBMCs, collected 5 days after the yellow fever booster vaccination. The chain carries TRBV19 and TRBJ1-5; a weak D match, TRBD1 (5 bases). The CDR3 DNA reads TGTGCCAGTAGTACCTATGCCGGGGGATATAGCAATCAGCCCCAGCATTTT. Translating it yields CASSTYAGGYSNQPQHF.